The 24 T cell receptor beta chains below all came from one sample that was sequenced in a study of cytomegalovirus exposure and HLA in healthy donors (dated by TCRdb to about 2017). Library method: the immunoSEQ multiplex PCR assay. For the multiplex PCR, a mixture combining 60 forward primers for TCR Vbeta segments and 13 reverse primers for TCR Jbeta segments was used. TCRdb provides this immuneACCESS table in a form limited to in-frame rearrangements. Some clones are lacking; in checked studies, under half of them reflect an unresolved V gene, and why the rest are absent is not known. The sample table shows tens of thousands of clones, and approximately 86% are seen once. The ten top clones hold roughly 9% of the sample. Sample: PBMCs. The receptors were sampled from a young man in good health and CMV-seropositive.

The chain carries TRBV11-2 and TRBJ2-2, with a weak D call TRBD1 (5 bases). V was cut by 0 bases and J by 6 bases, with 17 bases left in between. CDR1 and CDR2 (germline): SGHAT, FQNNGV. The CDR3 covers 17 residues. The CDR3 reads CASSLDWQGSVSGELFF. CDR3 coding DNA: TGTGCCAGCAGCTTAGATTGGCAGGGAAGTGTATCCGGGGAGCTGTTTTTT.

The chain carries TRBV28 and TRBJ2-2; 7 bases line up with TRBD2. With 5 bases clipped from V and 3 bases from J, the junction kept 9 bases outside the gene matches. The germline CDR1 and CDR2 sequences are MDHEN and SYDVKM. The CDR3 length is 16 residues. In nucleotides, the CDR3 is TGTGCCAGCAGTGACCTCGGCGGGAGTGACACCGGGGAGCTGTTTTTT. Translation: CASSDLGGSDTGELFF.

The chain employs TRBV5-1 and TRBJ2-7; 10 bases agree with TRBD1. This CDR3 comprises 16 residues. Looked up from germline, CDR1 is SGHRS and CDR2 is YFSETQ. Trimming cost V 0 bases and J 2 bases; bases outside gene matches: 5. The CDR3 coding sequence is TGCGCCAGCAGCTTGGGTTGGGGACAGGGGCCCTACGAGCAGTACTTC. Translated, it gives CASSLGWGQGPYEQYF. Complete variable domain (other parts from reference TRBV5-1 and TRBJ2-7): KAGVTQTPRYLIKTRGQQVTLSCSPISGHRSVSWYQQTPGQGLQFLFEYFSETQRNKGNFPGRFSGRQFSNSRSEMNVSTLELGDSALYLCASSLGWGQGPYEQYFGPGTRLTVT.

The V call is TRBV28, the J call TRBJ2-3, with no clear D. Per germline, CDR1 MDHEN and CDR2 SYDVKM. Trimming left V 2 bases short and J 2 bases short, with 8 bases between. The CDR3 is made up of 14 amino acids. Here the CDR3 reads CASSLGQFTDTQYF. The CDR3 DNA sequence: TGTGCCAGCAGTTTAGGGCAGTTCACAGATACGCAGTATTTT.

The chain recombines TRBV4-1 with TRBJ2-7, with D possibly TRBD1 on 5 matching bases. The germline V and J ends were trimmed by 3 bases and 3 bases, with 12 bases remaining between them. This CDR3 is 14 amino acids long. Germline values: CDR1 MGHRA, CDR2 YSYEKL. CDR3 loop: CASSHLTGDYEQYF. For the CDR3, the DNA is TGCGCCAGCAGCCACCTAACAGGTGACTACGAGCAGTACTTC.

The rearrangement links TRBV7-9 to TRBJ1-2, with D hard to call. With 2 bases removed from V and 8 bases from J, the gap between germline ends came to 15 bases. Germline V gives CDR1 SEHNR, CDR2 FQNEAQ (reference sequence). The CDR3 loop spans 14 amino acids. In nucleotides, the CDR3 is TGTGCCAGCAGCTTAAACGTCAGGCTTTGGGGCTACACCTTC. Amino acids: CASSLNVRLWGYTF. Full variable domain (outside the CDR3, taken from reference TRBV7-9 and TRBJ1-2): DTGVSQNPRHKITKRGQNVTFRCDPISEHNRLYWYRQTLGQGPEFLTYFQNEAQLEKSRLLSDRFSAERPKGSFSTLEIQRTEQGDSAMYLCASSLNVRLWGYTFGSGTRLTVV.

The rearrangement links TRBV19 to TRBJ1-2; 8 bases align to TRBD1. The junction had 4 bases not matched to a gene; V was cut back by 2 bases and J by 5 bases. The CDR3 runs to 14 residues. Germline CDR1 is LNHDA and CDR2 is SQIVND (reference sequence). CDR3 nucleotides: TGTGCCAGTAGTATACGCCAGGGGGCTTATGGCTACACCTTC. Its translation: CASSIRQGAYGYTF. Variable domain in full (rest from reference TRBV19 and TRBJ1-2): DGGITQSPKYLFRKEGQNVTLSCEQNLNHDAMYWYRQDPGQGLRLIYYSQIVNDFQKGDIAEGYSVSREKKESFPLTVTSAQKNPTAFYLCASSIRQGAYGYTFGSGTRLTVV.

This clone showed up many times. V is TRBV10-3 and J is TRBJ2-7; maybe TRBD2 (5 bases). Germline lookup yields CDR1 ENHRY and CDR2 SYGVKD. The CDR3 length is 14 residues. The germline V and J ends were trimmed by 10 bases and 0 bases, with 16 bases remaining between them. CDR3 coding DNA: TGTGCCACAATTGAGGGCTACAGCTCCTACGAGCAGTACTTC. Its protein is CATIEGYSSYEQYF.

This rearrangement joins TRBV28 to TRBJ2-7, with 13 nucleotides matching TRBD2. J was trimmed by 6 bases and V by 6 bases; bases with no gene match: 5. The CDR3 spans 14 residues. Germline V gives CDR1 MDHEN, CDR2 SYDVKM. The chain's CDR3 is CASRGLAGAGEQYF. DNA of the CDR3: TGTGCCAGCAGAGGACTAGCGGGAGCAGGCGAGCAGTACTTC.

This CDR3 is CASSGSLGANVLTF. In nucleotides, the CDR3 is TGTGCCAGCAGCGGTTCACTTGGGGCCAACGTCCTGACTTTC. The chain joins TRBV2 to TRBJ2-6, with D hard to call. Germline V gene data show CDR1 as SNHLY and CDR2 as FYNNEI. V lost 6 bases to trimming and J lost 3 bases, with 9 bases between them. The CDR3 is made up of 14 amino acids.

The chain combines TRBV19 with TRBJ2-2, with 9 bases aligning to TRBD2. The CDR3 covers 16 residues. Trimming took 5 bases from V and 4 from J; bases not matched to a gene: 8. Germline CDR1 and CDR2: LNHDA and SQIVND (reference sequence). The CDR3 nucleotides are TGTGCCAGTAGTGCTCGGACTAGCGTGATCACCGGGGAGCTGTTTTTT. Translated: CASSARTSVITGELFF.

J is TRBJ2-1 and V is TRBV7-6; D ambiguous. The CDR3 consists of 12 residues. CDR1 SGHVS and CDR2 FNYEAQ come from the germline V gene. V was trimmed by 5 bases and J by 4 bases, leaving 6 bases between them. The CDR3 region is CASSPVYNEQFF. Here the CDR3 DNA reads TGTGCCAGCAGCCCCGTGTACAATGAGCAGTTCTTC.

The rearrangement uses TRBV28 and TRBJ1-3; D might be TRBD1 (6 bases). This CDR3 spans 14 amino acids. Trimming cost V 3 bases and J 2 bases, with 8 bases left between them. CDR1 is MDHEN, CDR2 SYDVKM, per germline. The CDR3 bases are TGTGCCAGCAGTTTCAGGGGTACTGGAAACACCATATATTTT. Translation: CASSFRGTGNTIYF. The full variable domain, in which reference TRBV28 and TRBJ1-3 provide the parts outside the CDR3, is DVKVTQSSRYLVKRTGEKVFLECVQDMDHENMFWYRQDPGLGLRLIYFSYDVKMKEKGDIPEGYSVSREKKERFSLILESASTNQTSMYLCASSFRGTGNTIYFGEGSWLTVV.

As to this clone: Sequence at one end of the junction differs from germline and may be a read error. The V and J genes are TRBV6-6 and TRBJ1-1; no clear D. Germline assignment: CDR1 MNHNY and CDR2 SVGAGI (reference sequence). The CDR3 is made up of 13 amino acids. CDR3 sequence (DNA): TGTGCCGGCAGCGACCGACGGGACACTGAAGCTTTCTTT. Its translation: CAGSDRRDTEAFF.

V usage is TRBV2 and J usage is TRBJ1-1, with D unclear. The CDR3 length is 14 residues. The germline V gene has CDR1 SNHLY and CDR2 FYNNEI. Between the trimmed V and J ends, which lost 6 bases and 0 bases, there was a span of 11 bases. The DNA of the CDR3 is TGTGCCAGCAGCGCGTATAGCATGAACACTGAAGCTTTCTTT. Its translation: CASSAYSMNTEAFF.

V gene TRBV28 combines with J gene TRBJ2-3; 10 bases are a match to TRBD2. J lost 5 bases, V lost 6 bases, and 8 bases had no gene match. Germline V lookup: CDR1 MDHEN, CDR2 SYDVKM. The CDR3 extends over 15 amino acids. In DNA form, the CDR3 reads TGTGCCAGCAGGGAGGGGACTAGCGTGATAGATACGCAGTATTTT. It is translated as CASREGTSVIDTQYF.

This chain joins TRBV5-1 and TRBJ2-1, with 9 bases lining up with TRBD2. Germline assignment: CDR1 SGHRS and CDR2 YFSETQ. V was pared by 5 bases and J by 3 bases, with 9 bases of the junction left unmatched. The length of the CDR3 is 16 residues. CDR3 DNA: TGCGCCAGCAGTAAACTGTCTAGCGGGATCTACAATGAGCAGTTCTTC. The encoded protein is CASSKLSSGIYNEQFF. Drawing the rest from reference TRBV5-1 and TRBJ2-1, the complete variable domain is KAGVTQTPRYLIKTRGQQVTLSCSPISGHRSVSWYQQTPGQGLQFLFEYFSETQRNKGNFPGRFSGRQFSNSRSEMNVSTLELGDSALYLCASSKLSSGIYNEQFFGPGTRLTVL.

V is TRBV7-9 and J is TRBJ1-4, with TRBD1 identical over 9 bases. The length of the CDR3 is 17 residues. After removal of 5 bases from V and 3 bases from J, the junction contained 10 bases not matched to a gene. CDR1 is SEHNR and CDR2 is FQNEAQ in the germline V gene (reference sequence). In nucleotides, the CDR3 is TGTGCCAGCAGCCCGGGACAGGGATTCATGGCTAATGAAAAACTGTTTTTT. It translates to CASSPGQGFMANEKLFF.

J is TRBJ2-7 and V is TRBV28, with a tentative D call TRBD2 (5 bases). This CDR3 is built from 15 residues. Trimming removed 1 base at V and 5 bases at J, with 15 bases between. CDR1 is MDHEN and CDR2 is SYDVKM in the germline V gene. The CDR3 is CASSLSTHPGDEQYF. The CDR3, as DNA: TGTGCCAGCAGTTTATCTACCCATCCCGGGGACGAGCAGTACTTC.

The count of this clone is one. The chain has TRBV14 and TRBJ2-1; TRBD1 is a possible D gene (6 bases). Trimming removed 0 bases from V and 3 bases from J, with 12 bases in between. This CDR3 contains 16 residues. Per the germline V gene, CDR1 is SGHDN and CDR2 is FVKESK. This CDR3 reads CASSQERGTYYNEQFF. Written as DNA, the CDR3 is TGTGCCAGCAGCCAAGAGAGGGGGACCTACTACAATGAGCAGTTCTTC.

The chain joins TRBV7-6 to TRBJ2-2, with 7 bases that match TRBD1. The V gene's germline CDR1 is SGHVS and CDR2 FNYEAQ. With 4 bases clipped from V and 3 bases from J, the junction kept 11 bases outside the gene matches. The CDR3 contains 17 residues. The CDR3 coding sequence is TGTGCCAGCAGCTCCCGGCGACAGGGACCATACACCGGGGAGCTGTTTTTT. The encoded protein is CASSSRRQGPYTGELFF.

The rearrangement links TRBV7-9 to TRBJ2-7, with TRBD1 matching over 8 bases. V shed 3 bases, J shed 4 bases, and the junction held 8 bases outside the gene matches. Germline V gene lookup returns CDR1 SEHNR and CDR2 FQNEAQ (reference sequence). The CDR3 is 15 residues long. This CDR3 is CASSFRGRTGYEQYF. The CDR3 DNA is TGTGCCAGCAGCTTCCGAGGCAGGACAGGGTACGAGCAGTACTTC.

The J gene is TRBJ2-1, the V gene TRBV29-1; 9 positions match TRBD1. Germline-derived CDR1 and CDR2 are SQVTM and ANQGSEA. The CDR3 sequence is 14 residues long. J gave up 6 bases and V 4 bases, and 7 bases lay outside the gene matches. The CDR3 DNA reads as TGCAGCGTTGTAAGGGGACAGGGACCCAATGAGCAGTTCTTC. Translated: CSVVRGQGPNEQFF.

There are a few counts of this clone. The J gene is TRBJ2-7, the V gene TRBV28; 8 bases fit TRBD2. Germline V gene sequence: CDR1 MDHEN, CDR2 SYDVKM. CDR3 size: 13 residues. This CDR3 is CGAGGDYSYEQYF. In DNA, the CDR3 is TGTGGAGCCGGGGGGGACTACTCCTACGAGCAGTACTTC.